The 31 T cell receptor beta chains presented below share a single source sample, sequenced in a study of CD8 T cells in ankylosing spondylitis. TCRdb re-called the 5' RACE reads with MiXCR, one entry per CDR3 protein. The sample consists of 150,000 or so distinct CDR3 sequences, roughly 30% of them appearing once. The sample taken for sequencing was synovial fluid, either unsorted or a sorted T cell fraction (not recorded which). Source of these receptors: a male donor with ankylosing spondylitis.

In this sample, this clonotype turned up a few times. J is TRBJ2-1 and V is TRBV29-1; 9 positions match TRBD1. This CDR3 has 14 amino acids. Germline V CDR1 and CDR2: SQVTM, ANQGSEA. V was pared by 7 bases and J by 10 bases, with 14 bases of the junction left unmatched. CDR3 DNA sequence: TGCAGCGCCCCTTCCGGGACAGGGAGCGGGGAGCAGTTCTTC. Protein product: CSAPSGTGSGEQFF.

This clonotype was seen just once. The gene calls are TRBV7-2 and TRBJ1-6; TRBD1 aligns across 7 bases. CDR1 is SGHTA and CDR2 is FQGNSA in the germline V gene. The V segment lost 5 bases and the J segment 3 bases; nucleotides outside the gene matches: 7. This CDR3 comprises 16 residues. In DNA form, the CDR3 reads TGTGCCAGCAGCCCAGGGGGACGGTACTATAATTCACCCCTCCACTTT. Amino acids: CASSPGGRYYNSPLHF.

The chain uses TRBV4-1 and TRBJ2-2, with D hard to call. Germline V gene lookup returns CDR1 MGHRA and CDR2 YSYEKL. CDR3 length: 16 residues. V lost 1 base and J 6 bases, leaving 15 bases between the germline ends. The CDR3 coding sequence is TGCGCCAGCAGCCAAGTCCTAGGACGGCTGGCCGGGGAGCTGTTTTTT. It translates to CASSQVLGRLAGELFF.

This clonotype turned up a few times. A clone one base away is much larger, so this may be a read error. The chain's CDR3 is CASSSRGDQETQYF. The CDR3 DNA is TGTGCCAGCAGTTCCCGCGGGGACCAAGAGACCCAGTACTTC. The rearrangement links TRBV27 to TRBJ2-5, with D perhaps matching TRBD2 (6 bases). The V gene lost 4 bases and the J gene lost 0 bases, with 9 bases spanning the gap. The CDR3 has 14 amino acids. Germline lookup yields CDR1 MNHEY and CDR2 SMNVEV (reference sequence).

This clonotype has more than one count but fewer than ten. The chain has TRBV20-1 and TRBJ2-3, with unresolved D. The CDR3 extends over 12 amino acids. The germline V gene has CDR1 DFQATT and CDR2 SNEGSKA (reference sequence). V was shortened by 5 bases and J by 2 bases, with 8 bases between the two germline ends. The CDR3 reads CSASPLTDTQYF. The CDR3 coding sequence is TGCAGTGCTTCCCCCCTCACAGATACGCAGTATTTT.

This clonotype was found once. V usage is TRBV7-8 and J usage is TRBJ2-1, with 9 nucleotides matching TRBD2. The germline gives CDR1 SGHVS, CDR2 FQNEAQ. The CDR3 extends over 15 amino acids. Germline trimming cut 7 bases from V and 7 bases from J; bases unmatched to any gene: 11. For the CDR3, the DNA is TGTGCCAGCACCGCCTTTAGCGGGAGTGGAAATGAGCAGTTCTTC. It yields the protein CASTAFSGSGNEQFF.

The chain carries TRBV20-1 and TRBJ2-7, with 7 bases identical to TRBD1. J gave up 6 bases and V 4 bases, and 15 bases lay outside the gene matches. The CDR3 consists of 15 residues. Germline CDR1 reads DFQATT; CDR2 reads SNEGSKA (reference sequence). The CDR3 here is CSANGINGRGSEQYF. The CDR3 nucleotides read TGCAGTGCTAACGGCATCAATGGCAGGGGGAGCGAGCAGTACTTC.

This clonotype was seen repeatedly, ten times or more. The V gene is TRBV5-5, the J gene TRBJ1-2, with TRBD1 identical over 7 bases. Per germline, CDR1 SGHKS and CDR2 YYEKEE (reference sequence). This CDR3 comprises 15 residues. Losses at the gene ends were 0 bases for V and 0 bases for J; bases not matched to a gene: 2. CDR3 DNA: TGTGCCAGCAGCTTGGGGGACAGCACTAACTATGGCTACACCTTC. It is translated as CASSLGDSTNYGYTF. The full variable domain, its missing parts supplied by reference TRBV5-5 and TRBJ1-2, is DAGVTQSPTHLIKTRGQQVTLRCSPISGHKSVSWYQQVLGQGPQFIFQYYEKEERGRGNFPDRFSARQFPNYSSELNVNALLLGDSALYLCASSLGDSTNYGYTFGSGTRLTVV.

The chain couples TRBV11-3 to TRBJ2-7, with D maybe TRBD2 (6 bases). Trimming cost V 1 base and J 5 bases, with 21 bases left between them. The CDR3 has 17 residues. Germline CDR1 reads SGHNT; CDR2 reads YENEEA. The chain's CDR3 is CASSLARLPGARNEQYF. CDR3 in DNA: TGTGCCAGCAGCTTAGCACGTCTTCCGGGAGCCCGGAACGAGCAGTACTTC.

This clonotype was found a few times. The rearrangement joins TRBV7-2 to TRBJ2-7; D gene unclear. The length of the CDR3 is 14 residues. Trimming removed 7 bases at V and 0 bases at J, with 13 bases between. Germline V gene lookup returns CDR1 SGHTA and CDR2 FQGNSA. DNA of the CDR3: TGTGCCAGCACGACGTACCTGAGCTCCTACGAGCAGTACTTC. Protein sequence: CASTTYLSSYEQYF.

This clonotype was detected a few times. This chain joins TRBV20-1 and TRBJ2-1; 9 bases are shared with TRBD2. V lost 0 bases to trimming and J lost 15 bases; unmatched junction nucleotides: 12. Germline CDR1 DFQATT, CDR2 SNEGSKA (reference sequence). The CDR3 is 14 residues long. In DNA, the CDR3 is TGCAGTGCTAGAGATAAGACTAGCGGCCCCCGGGGGTTCTTC. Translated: CSARDKTSGPRGFF.

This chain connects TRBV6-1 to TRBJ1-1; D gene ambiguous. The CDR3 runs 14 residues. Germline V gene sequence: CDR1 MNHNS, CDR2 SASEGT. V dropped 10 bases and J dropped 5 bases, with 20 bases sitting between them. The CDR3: CATPQLDGWTEAFF. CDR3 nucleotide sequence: TGTGCCACCCCCCAGTTAGATGGTTGGACTGAAGCTTTCTTT.

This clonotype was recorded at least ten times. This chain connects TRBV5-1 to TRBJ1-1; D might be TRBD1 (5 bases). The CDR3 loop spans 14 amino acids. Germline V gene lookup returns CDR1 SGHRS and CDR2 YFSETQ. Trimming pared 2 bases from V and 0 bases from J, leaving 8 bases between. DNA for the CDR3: TGCGCCAGCAGCTTCGACAGCCTGAACACTGAAGCTTTCTTT. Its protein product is CASSFDSLNTEAFF.

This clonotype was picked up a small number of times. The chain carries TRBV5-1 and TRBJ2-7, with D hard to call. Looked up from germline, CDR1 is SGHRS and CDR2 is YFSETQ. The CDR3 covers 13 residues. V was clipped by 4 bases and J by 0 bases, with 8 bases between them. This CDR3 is CASSPVGSYEQYF. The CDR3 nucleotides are TGCGCCAGCAGCCCCGTGGGCTCCTACGAGCAGTACTTC.

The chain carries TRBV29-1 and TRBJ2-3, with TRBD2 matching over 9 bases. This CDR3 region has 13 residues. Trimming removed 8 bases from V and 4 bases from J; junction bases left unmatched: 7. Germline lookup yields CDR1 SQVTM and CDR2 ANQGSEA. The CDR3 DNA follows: TGCAGCTTCCGGCGGGGGGGGGCAGATACGCAGTATTTT. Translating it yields CSFRRGGADTQYF.

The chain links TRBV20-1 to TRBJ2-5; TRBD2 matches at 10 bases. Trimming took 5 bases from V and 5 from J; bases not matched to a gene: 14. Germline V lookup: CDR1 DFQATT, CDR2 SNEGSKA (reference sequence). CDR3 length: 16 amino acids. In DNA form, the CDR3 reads TGCAGTGCTCCCCCCAGGCTAGCGGGAGACTGGGAGACCCAGTACTTC. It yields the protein CSAPPRLAGDWETQYF.

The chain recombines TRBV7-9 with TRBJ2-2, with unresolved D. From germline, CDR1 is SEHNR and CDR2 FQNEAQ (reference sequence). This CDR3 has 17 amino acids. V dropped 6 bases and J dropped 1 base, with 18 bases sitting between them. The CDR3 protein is CASRLPPSRKNTGELFF. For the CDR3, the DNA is TGTGCCAGCAGACTTCCCCCCAGCCGGAAGAACACCGGGGAGCTGTTTTTT.

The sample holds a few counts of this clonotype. In DNA form, the CDR3 reads TGCAGCGTTGCGGTAGGGACTGGCAATCAGCCCCAGCATTTT. Encoded protein: CSVAVGTGNQPQHF. V gene TRBV29-1 combines with J gene TRBJ1-5; possible D gene TRBD1, 5 bases. Trimming left V 4 bases short and J 2 bases short, with 12 bases between. Germline CDR1 and CDR2: SQVTM and ANQGSEA. This CDR3 contains 14 residues.

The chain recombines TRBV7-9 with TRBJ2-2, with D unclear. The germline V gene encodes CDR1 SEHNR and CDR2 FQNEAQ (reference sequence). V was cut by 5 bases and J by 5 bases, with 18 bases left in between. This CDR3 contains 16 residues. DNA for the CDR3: TGTGCCAGCAGCACCCCTCTCTCCCTCGGGACCGGGGAGCTGTTTTTT. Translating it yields CASSTPLSLGTGELFF.

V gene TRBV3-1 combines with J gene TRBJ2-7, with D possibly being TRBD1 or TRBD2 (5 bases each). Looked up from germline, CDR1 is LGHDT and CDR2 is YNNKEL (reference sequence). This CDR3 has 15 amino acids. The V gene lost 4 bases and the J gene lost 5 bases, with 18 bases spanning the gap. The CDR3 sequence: CASSLEWAGSHEQYF. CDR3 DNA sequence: TGTGCCAGCAGCCTCGAGTGGGCAGGGAGCCACGAGCAGTACTTC.

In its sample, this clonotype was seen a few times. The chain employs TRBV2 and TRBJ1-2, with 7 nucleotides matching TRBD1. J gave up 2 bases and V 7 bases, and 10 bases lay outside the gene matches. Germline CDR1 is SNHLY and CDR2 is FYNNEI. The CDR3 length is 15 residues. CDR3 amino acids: CASTPRRGLNYGYTF. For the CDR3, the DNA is TGTGCCAGCACCCCTAGGAGGGGGCTCAACTATGGCTACACCTTC.

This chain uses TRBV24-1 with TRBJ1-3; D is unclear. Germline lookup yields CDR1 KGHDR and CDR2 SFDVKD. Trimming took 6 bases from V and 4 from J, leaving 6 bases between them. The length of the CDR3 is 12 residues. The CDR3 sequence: CATSTDGNTIYF. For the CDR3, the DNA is TGTGCCACCAGTACGGACGGAAACACCATATATTTT.

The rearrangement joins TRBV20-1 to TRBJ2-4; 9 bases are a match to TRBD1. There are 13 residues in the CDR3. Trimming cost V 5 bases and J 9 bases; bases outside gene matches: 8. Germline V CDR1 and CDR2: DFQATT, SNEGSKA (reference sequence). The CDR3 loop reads CSALRTGVSIQYF. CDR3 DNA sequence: TGCAGTGCTTTGCGGACAGGGGTTAGCATTCAGTACTTC.

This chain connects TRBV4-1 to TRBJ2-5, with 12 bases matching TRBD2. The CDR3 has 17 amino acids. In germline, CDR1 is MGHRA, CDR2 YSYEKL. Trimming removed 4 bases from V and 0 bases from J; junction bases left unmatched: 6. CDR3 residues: CASSPGLAGSYQETQYF. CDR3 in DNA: TGCGCCAGCAGCCCCGGACTAGCGGGATCGTACCAAGAGACCCAGTACTTC.

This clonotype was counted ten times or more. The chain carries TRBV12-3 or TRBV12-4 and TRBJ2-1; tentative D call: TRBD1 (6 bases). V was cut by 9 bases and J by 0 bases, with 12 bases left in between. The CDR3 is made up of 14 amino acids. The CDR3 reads CASRQAGSYNEQFF. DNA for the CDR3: TGTGCCAGTAGACAGGCGGGCTCCTACAATGAGCAGTTCTTC.

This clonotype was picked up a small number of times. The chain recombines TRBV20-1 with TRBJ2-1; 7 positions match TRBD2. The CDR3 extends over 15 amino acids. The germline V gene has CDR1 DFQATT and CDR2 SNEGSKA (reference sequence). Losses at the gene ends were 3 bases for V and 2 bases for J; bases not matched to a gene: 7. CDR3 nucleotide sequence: TGCAGTGCTAGCCGTATCAGCGGGGCCTACAATGAGCAGTTCTTC. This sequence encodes CSASRISGAYNEQFF.

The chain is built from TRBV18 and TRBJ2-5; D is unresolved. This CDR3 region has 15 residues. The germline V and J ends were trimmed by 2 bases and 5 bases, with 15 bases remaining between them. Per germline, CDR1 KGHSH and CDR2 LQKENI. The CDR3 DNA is TGTGCCAGCTCACCAATGAATGGCCAGATGGAGACCCAGTACTTC. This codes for CASSPMNGQMETQYF.

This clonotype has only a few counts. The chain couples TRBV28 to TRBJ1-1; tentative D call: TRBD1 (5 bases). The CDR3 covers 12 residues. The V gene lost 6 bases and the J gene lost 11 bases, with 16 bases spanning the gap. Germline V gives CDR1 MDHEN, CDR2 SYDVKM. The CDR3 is CASSKQVQVAFF. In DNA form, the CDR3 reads TGTGCCAGCAGCAAACAGGTGCAAGTGGCTTTCTTT.

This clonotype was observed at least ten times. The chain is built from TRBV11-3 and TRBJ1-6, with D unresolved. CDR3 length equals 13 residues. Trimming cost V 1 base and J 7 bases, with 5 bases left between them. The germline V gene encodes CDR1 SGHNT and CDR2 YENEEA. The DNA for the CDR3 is TGTGCCAGCAGCTTAGCGAGGAATTCACCCCTCCACTTT. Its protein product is CASSLARNSPLHF. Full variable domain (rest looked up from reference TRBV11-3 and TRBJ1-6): EAGVVQSPRYKIIEKKQPVAFWCNPISGHNTLYWYLQNLGQGPELLIRYENEEAVDDSQLPKDRFSAERLKGVDSTLKIQPAELGDSAVYLCASSLARNSPLHFGNGTRLTVT.

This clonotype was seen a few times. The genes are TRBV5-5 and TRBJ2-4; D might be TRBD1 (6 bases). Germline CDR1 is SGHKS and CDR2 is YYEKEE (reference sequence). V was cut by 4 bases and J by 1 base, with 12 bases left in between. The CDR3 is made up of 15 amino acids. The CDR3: CASSDDRMAKNIQYF. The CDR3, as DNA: TGTGCCAGCAGCGACGACAGGATGGCCAAAAACATTCAGTACTTC.

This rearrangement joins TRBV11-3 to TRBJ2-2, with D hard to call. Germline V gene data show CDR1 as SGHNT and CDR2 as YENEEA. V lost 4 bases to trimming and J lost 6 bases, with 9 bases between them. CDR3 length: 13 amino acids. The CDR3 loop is CASSYLLSGELFF. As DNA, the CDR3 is TGTGCCAGCAGCTACCTTCTATCCGGGGAGCTGTTTTTT.